Shown below are 20 T cell receptor beta chains from a single sample sequenced in a study of OX40 agonist ivuxolimab in advanced cancers. TCRdb's copy holds only in-frame clones and misses some; the assay was immunoSEQ multiplex PCR. The sample records over 100,000 clones, approximately 90% being singletons. The specimen comprised CD4+ or CD8+ T cells sorted from blood, sampled in a trial of the OX40 agonist ivuxolimab. The source of these receptors is an adult with an advanced solid tumor such as melanoma, head and neck, liver or kidney cancer.

CDR3 nucleotides: TGTGCCAGCAGCCCGGACGGTTCGCCCTACAATGAGCAGTTCTTC. It specifies CASSPDGSPYNEQFF. This rearrangement joins TRBV6-5 to TRBJ2-1; D ambiguous. Trimming took off 6 bases at V and 2 bases at J, with 14 bases between the two ends. The germline V gene has CDR1 MNHEY and CDR2 SVGAGI. This CDR3 has 15 amino acids.

The V call is TRBV28, the J call TRBJ1-5, with TRBD1 identical over 7 bases. V lost 6 bases and J lost 6; bases outside the gene matches: 5. The CDR3 is 13 amino acids. Germline values: CDR1 MDHEN, CDR2 SYDVKM. The CDR3 sequence: CASRPQGSQPQHF. The CDR3 nucleotides read TGTGCCAGCAGGCCACAGGGGTCTCAGCCCCAGCATTTT.

The chain recombines TRBV28 with TRBJ1-2; tentative D call: TRBD1 (5 bases). Trimming took off 2 bases at V and 4 bases at J, with 11 bases between the two ends. The CDR3 runs to 14 residues. CDR1 MDHEN and CDR2 SYDVKM come from the germline V gene. The CDR3 reads CASSLRAGTYGYTF. In nucleotides, the CDR3 is TGTGCCAGCAGTTTAAGGGCTGGGACCTATGGCTACACCTTC.

The gene calls are TRBV9 and TRBJ2-1; 9 bases line up with TRBD2. Germline CDR1 SGDLS, CDR2 YYNGEE. The V gene end was trimmed by 3 bases and the J gene end by 13 bases; junction bases not matched to a gene: 5. The length of the CDR3 is 12 residues. CDR3 bases: TGTGCCAGCAGCGCTACTAGCGGGCCCCAGTTCTTC. This sequence encodes CASSATSGPQFF.

The table lists this clone with a count of one. The gene calls are TRBV11-2 and TRBJ1-1; no clear D. V lost 3 bases and J lost 6, with 11 bases in between. The CDR3 is 13 amino acids. CDR1 and CDR2 from the germline V gene are SGHAT and FQNNGV. This CDR3 reads CASSLGRLAEAFF. The CDR3 coding sequence is TGTGCCAGCAGCTTGGGCAGGTTGGCTGAAGCTTTCTTT.

The chain combines TRBV27 with TRBJ1-6; the D is unclear. Between the trimmed V and J ends, which lost 5 bases and 14 bases, there was a span of 13 bases. The CDR3 contains 12 residues. CDR1 and CDR2 from the germline V gene are MNHEY and SMNVEV (reference sequence). In DNA form, the CDR3 reads TGTGCCAGCAGTCCTCTTGGGTCGGCCCTCCACTTT. Translated, it gives CASSPLGSALHF.

This clone was found a few times. The rearrangement joins TRBV7-2 to TRBJ1-5; D may be TRBD1 (6 bases). V was cut by 4 bases and J by 4 bases, with 11 bases left in between. From germline, CDR1 is SGHTA and CDR2 FQGNSA. The CDR3 runs 14 residues. In DNA form, the CDR3 reads TGTGCCAGCAGCTGGGACACGGGGAATCAGCCCCAGCATTTT. Amino acid sequence: CASSWDTGNQPQHF.

The chain uses TRBV6-5 and TRBJ2-5; a weak D match, TRBD2 (5 bases). The germline V and J ends were trimmed by 8 bases and 1 base, with 11 bases remaining between them. This CDR3 contains 13 residues. Germline values: CDR1 MNHEY, CDR2 SVGAGI. CDR3 sequence reads: CASRGGLQETQYF. The CDR3 DNA follows: TGTGCCAGCCGAGGAGGACTCCAAGAGACCCAGTACTTC.

Of note for this clone: This same CDR3 is encoded by further DNA sequences in the sample. This chain uses TRBV18 with TRBJ2-7, with D maybe TRBD1 (6 bases). V was pared by 1 base and J by 2 bases, with 6 bases between. Germline V gene data show CDR1 as KGHSH and CDR2 as LQKENI. The CDR3 extends over 13 amino acids. The CDR3 bases are TGTGCCAGCTCACCACAGGGGGCCTACGAGCAGTACTTC. This codes for CASSPQGAYEQYF.

The J gene is TRBJ2-7, the V gene TRBV19; D call uncertain. The V end lost 6 bases, the J end lost 0 bases, and 6 bases lay between the germline ends. The germline CDR1 and CDR2 sequences are LNHDA and SQIVND (reference sequence). This CDR3 has 12 amino acids. Written as DNA, the CDR3 is TGTGCCAGTAGACCGGCCTCCTACGAGCAGTACTTC. Its translation is CASRPASYEQYF.

This chain links TRBV4-3 with TRBJ2-3; TRBD1 might be the D (6 bases). CDR1 is LGHNA, CDR2 YSLEER, per germline. V was cut by 3 bases and J by 5 bases, with 9 bases left in between. There are 13 residues in the CDR3. The chain's CDR3 is CASSQSRGDTQYF. The CDR3, as DNA: TGCGCCAGCAGCCAGAGCAGGGGAGATACGCAGTATTTT.

This chain uses TRBV18 with TRBJ2-7; D tentatively reads TRBD1 or TRBD2 (5 bases each). Per the germline V gene, CDR1 is KGHSH and CDR2 is LQKENI. V was cut by 3 bases and J by 2 bases, with 11 bases left in between. This CDR3 is built from 14 residues. In DNA, the CDR3 is TGTGCCAGCTCACCCGGGGCTACAACCTACGAGCAGTACTTC. Its protein is CASSPGATTYEQYF.

The chain employs TRBV14 and TRBJ2-6; D not resolved. The germline V gene has CDR1 SGHDN and CDR2 FVKESK. The CDR3 sequence is 15 residues long. V was cut by 0 bases and J by 0 bases, with 3 bases left in between. The CDR3, as DNA: TGTGCCAGCAGCCAAGAATACTCTGGGGCCAACGTCCTGACTTTC. It is translated as CASSQEYSGANVLTF.

The CDR3 DNA reads TGTGCCAGCAGCTTTAATATCCAGGGCCATCAGCCCCAGCATTTT. The encoded protein is CASSFNIQGHQPQHF. The chain is built from TRBV7-2 and TRBJ1-5; weak D call: TRBD1 (5 bases). Germline V gene lookup returns CDR1 SGHTA and CDR2 FQGNSA. Trimming took off 3 bases at V and 5 bases at J, with 14 bases between the two ends. The CDR3 is 15 residues long.

The chain carries TRBV19 and TRBJ1-1; no firm D call. Deletions cut 6 bases from V and 0 bases from J, with 23 bases between. The CDR3 is 18 amino acids. Per germline, CDR1 LNHDA and CDR2 SQIVND (reference sequence). The CDR3 protein is CASRSSSGKYPMNTEAFF. The CDR3 nucleotides are TGTGCCAGTAGAAGTTCCTCCGGGAAATACCCTATGAACACTGAAGCTTTCTTT.

The chain recombines TRBV29-1 with TRBJ1-2, with 7 positions matching TRBD1. Germline V gene lookup returns CDR1 SQVTM and CDR2 ANQGSEA. The V and J ends lost 6 bases and 4 bases, in that order; junction bases with no gene match: 5. The CDR3 covers 12 residues. The CDR3 sequence: CSVGGQTYGYTF. The CDR3, as DNA: TGCAGCGTGGGGGGACAGACCTATGGCTACACCTTC.

The chain combines TRBV2 with TRBJ2-7, with a tentative D call TRBD1 (6 bases). Germline lookup yields CDR1 SNHLY and CDR2 FYNNEI. V dropped 7 bases and J dropped 3 bases, with 13 bases sitting between them. The CDR3 covers 13 residues. CDR3 DNA: TGTGCCAGCACCTATTACAGGGTCTACGAGCAGTACTTC. Protein product: CASTYYRVYEQYF.

The gene calls are TRBV5-4 and TRBJ2-7; 7 nucleotides agree with TRBD1. Germline V CDR1 and CDR2: SGHNT, YYREEE (reference sequence). There are 13 residues in the CDR3. J lost 3 bases, V lost 4 bases, and 4 bases had no gene match. The CDR3 DNA follows: TGTGCCAGCAGCGGACAGGTAGGCTACGAGCAGTACTTC. This sequence encodes CASSGQVGYEQYF.

V is TRBV19 and J is TRBJ1-1; 7 bases align to TRBD1. The CDR3 length is 14 residues. From germline, CDR1 is LNHDA and CDR2 SQIVND (reference sequence). Unmatched junction bases numbered 5, after V lost 4 bases and J lost 3 bases. DNA for the CDR3: TGTGCCAGTAGTACGGACAGGACATACACTGAAGCTTTCTTT. Its translation: CASSTDRTYTEAFF.

The chain has TRBV29-1 and TRBJ2-5; D gene uncertain. V shed 8 bases and J shed 4 bases, with 11 bases lying between them. Germline V gene lookup returns CDR1 SQVTM and CDR2 ANQGSEA. The CDR3 totals 11 residues. The CDR3 DNA reads as TGCAGCTCCGGTGTCCGAGAGACCCAGTACTTC. This translates into CSSGVRETQYF.